The 15 T cell receptor beta chains below come from one sample, sequenced in a study of blood T cell repertoires in COVID-19. Method: immunoSEQ multiplex PCR; TCRdb's copy keeps in-frame clones and lacks some. The sample carries about 46,000 clones, approximately 85% recorded once. The sample was peripheral blood. The receptors were sampled from a human donor in a cohort sampled during active COVID-19. The donor label of this sample is uncertain.

The chain has TRBV19 and TRBJ1-5; 7 bases are a match to TRBD1. The CDR3 loop spans 18 amino acids. Trimming at V came to 2 bases and at J to 5 bases, leaving 15 bases not matched to a gene. CDR1 is LNHDA, CDR2 SQIVND, per germline (reference sequence). CDR3 residues: CASSILIASDRYYQPQHF. The CDR3 DNA reads as TGTGCCAGTAGTATACTAATCGCATCGGACAGGTATTATCAGCCCCAGCATTTT. The complete variable domain, with remaining parts taken from reference TRBV19 and TRBJ1-5, reads DGGITQSPKYLFRKEGQNVTLSCEQNLNHDAMYWYRQDPGQGLRLIYYSQIVNDFQKGDIAEGYSVSREKKESFPLTVTSAQKNPTAFYLCASSILIASDRYYQPQHFGDGTRLSIL.

This clone appeared a few times. This chain joins TRBV5-1 and TRBJ2-5, with 10 bases that match TRBD2. Germline V gene sequence: CDR1 SGHRS, CDR2 YFSETQ. The trim removed 7 bases at V and 5 bases at J, leaving 8 bases unmatched. The CDR3 loop spans 14 amino acids. The CDR3 spells CASAEASGGETQYF. For the CDR3, the DNA is TGCGCCAGCGCCGAAGCTAGCGGGGGTGAGACCCAGTACTTC.

The chain joins TRBV2 to TRBJ1-2, with D hard to call. Germline CDR1 reads SNHLY; CDR2 reads FYNNEI. CDR3 length: 14 residues. V lost 6 bases, J lost 8 bases, and 19 bases lay in between. The CDR3 DNA follows: TGTGCCAGCAGCGCTCAGATGACTCTCGAGGGCTACACCTTC. Residues: CASSAQMTLEGYTF.

The chain recombines TRBV14 with TRBJ1-6; maybe TRBD1 (6 bases). There are 14 residues in the CDR3. V lost 4 bases to trimming and J lost 6 bases, with 10 bases between them. Germline V lookup: CDR1 SGHDN, CDR2 FVKESK. The CDR3 nucleotides are TGTGCCAGCAGCCCCAGGGGAACTAATTCACCCCTCCACTTT. Amino acid sequence: CASSPRGTNSPLHF.

This rearrangement joins TRBV5-4 to TRBJ2-7, with 10 bases matching TRBD1. Germline V gene sequence: CDR1 SGHNT, CDR2 YYREEE (reference sequence). With 5 bases clipped from V and 2 bases from J, the junction kept 7 bases outside the gene matches. The CDR3 runs to 15 residues. CDR3 in DNA: TGTGCCAGCAGTCCCCGGGACAGGGGCCCCTACGAGCAGTACTTC. Residues: CASSPRDRGPYEQYF.

This rearrangement joins TRBV18 to TRBJ2-7; 8 bases line up with TRBD1. CDR3 length: 15 residues. Germline V CDR1 and CDR2: KGHSH, LQKENI. V trimming: 4 bases; J trimming: 2 bases; junction bases outside the gene matches: 7. Written as DNA, the CDR3 is TGTGCCAGCTCACGGGACAGGCTGGAAGCCTACGAGCAGTACTTC. Translating it yields CASSRDRLEAYEQYF.

The CDR3 sequence: CASSLPQGRNTEAFF. For the CDR3, the DNA is TGTGCCAGCAGCCTACCTCAGGGAAGGAACACTGAAGCTTTCTTT. The chain carries TRBV5-4 and TRBJ1-1, with D perhaps TRBD1 (5 bases). Germline assignment: CDR1 SGHNT and CDR2 YYREEE (reference sequence). Trimming left V 4 bases short and J 1 base short, with 14 bases between. This CDR3 region has 15 residues.

Only one count was recorded for this clone. V is TRBV6-5 and J is TRBJ1-5, with 7 bases identical to TRBD1. J gave up 3 bases and V 8 bases, and 4 bases lay outside the gene matches. This CDR3 contains 13 residues. Germline CDR1 and CDR2: MNHEY and SVGAGI. CDR3 nucleotides: TGTGCCAGCGCGACAGGGCTCAATCAGCCCCAGCATTTT. The encoded protein is CASATGLNQPQHF.

This clone was seen just once. The chain links TRBV6-6 to TRBJ1-1; 8 bases agree with TRBD1. V dropped 2 bases and J dropped 6; count of bases not matched to a gene: 8. This CDR3 is 15 amino acids long. The germline V gene encodes CDR1 MNHNY and CDR2 SVGAGI (reference sequence). CDR3 in amino acids: CASSYQGASLAEAFF. The CDR3 nucleotides are TGTGCCAGCAGTTACCAGGGGGCCTCTCTCGCTGAAGCTTTCTTT.

The chain joins TRBV19 to TRBJ2-3, with 10 nucleotides matching TRBD2. In germline, CDR1 is LNHDA, CDR2 SQIVND (reference sequence). The trim removed 0 bases at V and 5 bases at J, leaving 5 bases unmatched. CDR3 length equals 16 residues. The CDR3 sequence is CASSIDNSGGRDTQYF. For the CDR3, the DNA is TGTGCCAGTAGTATAGATAATAGCGGGGGGCGAGATACGCAGTATTTT.

The J gene is TRBJ1-4, the V gene TRBV6-6; 7 bases line up with TRBD1. Germline lookup yields CDR1 MNHNY and CDR2 SVGAGI (reference sequence). With V trimmed by 6 bases and J by 4 bases, 5 bases remained unmatched. The CDR3 length is 14 residues. CDR3 nucleotides: TGTGCCAGCAGGGGGGGACAGAATAATGAAAAACTGTTTTTT. It specifies CASRGGQNNEKLFF.

The genes are TRBV18 and TRBJ2-3; 13 bases fit TRBD2. This CDR3 is 17 amino acids long. CDR1 is KGHSH and CDR2 is LQKENI in the germline V gene. Trimming at V came to 5 bases and at J to 1 base, leaving 6 bases not matched to a gene. The CDR3 DNA is TGTGCCAGCTCATCCGGGACTAGCGGGGTCGGCACAGATACGCAGTATTTT. Amino acid sequence: CASSSGTSGVGTDTQYF.

This chain uses TRBV5-1 with TRBJ2-2; D might be TRBD1 (5 bases). In germline, CDR1 is SGHRS, CDR2 YFSETQ. CDR3 length: 15 amino acids. Trimming removed 5 bases at V and 4 bases at J, with 15 bases between. The CDR3 sequence is CASSQDKAVTGELFF. CDR3 nucleotide sequence: TGCGCCAGCAGTCAGGACAAGGCGGTCACCGGGGAGCTGTTTTTT. The full variable domain, completed using reference TRBV5-1 and TRBJ2-2, is KAGVTQTPRYLIKTRGQQVTLSCSPISGHRSVSWYQQTPGQGLQFLFEYFSETQRNKGNFPGRFSGRQFSNSRSEMNVSTLELGDSALYLCASSQDKAVTGELFFGEGSRLTVL.

This clone was picked up a small number of times. The genes are TRBV6-5 and TRBJ2-7, with D possibly matching TRBD1 (6 bases). V was pared by 2 bases and J by 6 bases, with 14 bases between. The CDR3 is 14 amino acids. The germline V gene encodes CDR1 MNHEY and CDR2 SVGAGI. The CDR3 region has the DNA TGTGCCAGCAGTTACGATCCGGGACACCCCGAGCAGTACTTC. This codes for CASSYDPGHPEQYF.

Notes on this clone: Other DNA variants within this sample encode the same CDR3. The chain has TRBV18 and TRBJ1-1; 8 bases align to TRBD1. Per the germline V gene, CDR1 is KGHSH and CDR2 is LQKENI. The CDR3 runs to 14 residues. V shed 3 bases and J 2 bases; nucleotides not matched to a gene: 2. CDR3 coding DNA: TGTGCCAGCTCACCCGGACAGGGAAACACTGAAGCTTTCTTT. Protein: CASSPGQGNTEAFF.